Below, 9 T cell receptor beta chains from the same sample are listed, as sequenced in a study of blood T cell repertoires in COVID-19. The repertoire was sequenced with immunoSEQ multiplex PCR; TCRdb's copy has only in-frame clones and lacks some. The repertoire consists of some 350,000 clones, with around 90% occurring once and the leading ten covering approximately 7%. The sequenced material came from peripheral blood. All receptors derive from a young man with active or convalescent COVID-19.

This sequence joins TRBV4-1 and TRBJ1-5, with 8 nucleotides matching TRBD1. Trimming took 4 bases from V and 7 from J; bases not matched to a gene: 6. CDR3 length equals 14 residues. The germline CDR1 and CDR2 sequences are MGHRA and YSYEKL. The CDR3, as DNA: TGCGCCAGCAGCCCTCGGACAGGGTGGCAGCCCCAGCATTTT. This sequence encodes CASSPRTGWQPQHF.

This clone has at least ten counts. The chain joins TRBV30 to TRBJ1-3; possibly TRBD1 for D (5 bases). The CDR3 is 15 residues long. Germline V lookup: CDR1 GTSNPN, CDR2 SVGIG (reference sequence). Trimming cost V 1 base and J 2 bases, with 12 bases left between them. Here the CDR3 reads CAWSASRGTGNTIYF. The CDR3 DNA follows: TGTGCCTGGAGTGCCTCACGGGGGACTGGAAACACCATATATTTT.

This clone has just one count. The chain is built from TRBV18 and TRBJ1-3; D remains ambiguous. CDR1 is KGHSH and CDR2 is LQKENI in the germline V gene. V gave up 1 base and J gave up 0 bases, with 7 bases separating them. CDR3 length equals 15 residues. The CDR3 DNA reads as TGTGCCAGCTCACCACGAGAGAGCTCTGGAAACACCATATATTTT. It is translated as CASSPRESSGNTIYF.

The V and J genes are TRBV3-1 (or the pseudogene TRBV3-2) and TRBJ1-5; TRBD1 is a possible D gene (6 bases). The CDR3 covers 14 residues. The germline V gene has CDR1 LGHDT and CDR2 YNNKEL (reference sequence). V lost 4 bases, J lost 3 bases, and 10 bases lay in between. CDR3 coding DNA: TGTGCCAGCAGCCGGGCAGGGGTCAATCAGCCCCAGCATTTT. This sequence encodes CASSRAGVNQPQHF.

The chain combines TRBV5-1 with TRBJ2-1; TRBD2 agrees at 8 bases. The CDR3 has 14 amino acids. Germline values: CDR1 SGHRS, CDR2 YFSETQ. With V trimmed by 3 bases and J by 7 bases, 6 bases remained unmatched. The CDR3 bases are TGCGCCAGCAGCTCATTAAGCGGGAGTAATGAGCAGTTCTTC. Translating gives CASSSLSGSNEQFF.

This sequence joins TRBV27 and TRBJ2-7; tentative D call: TRBD1 (6 bases). The length of the CDR3 is 13 residues. Germline V gene sequence: CDR1 MNHEY, CDR2 SMNVEV (reference sequence). Between the trimmed V and J ends, which lost 8 bases and 5 bases, there was a span of 16 bases. CDR3 loop: CASAGTPLDEQYF. The CDR3 DNA sequence: TGTGCCAGCGCCGGGACACCCTTGGACGAGCAGTACTTC.

The rearrangement links TRBV4-3 to TRBJ2-1; 7 bases map to TRBD2. Germline CDR1 is LGHNA and CDR2 is YSLEER. V lost 0 bases and J lost 3; bases outside the gene matches: 5. The CDR3 spans 16 residues. The CDR3 is CASSQEGGTIYNEQFF. CDR3 coding DNA: TGCGCCAGCAGCCAAGAGGGGGGGACGATCTACAATGAGCAGTTCTTC.

V and J are TRBV7-9 and TRBJ1-2, with 10 bases matching TRBD1. CDR1 is SEHNR and CDR2 is FQNEAQ in the germline V gene (reference sequence). The CDR3 contains 15 residues. Germline trimming cut 3 bases from V and 8 bases from J; bases unmatched to any gene: 9. CDR3 DNA sequence: TGTGCCAGCAGCTTGGCGGGACAGGGGTTTCGGGGCTACACCTTC. Protein product: CASSLAGQGFRGYTF. The full variable domain, with the rest looked up from reference TRBV7-9 and TRBJ1-2, is DTGVSQNPRHKITKRGQNVTFRCDPISEHNRLYWYRQTLGQGPEFLTYFQNEAQLEKSRLLSDRFSAERPKGSFSTLEIQRTEQGDSAMYLCASSLAGQGFRGYTFGSGTRLTVV.

The chain couples TRBV7-2 to TRBJ1-6; D ambiguous. CDR1 SGHTA and CDR2 FQGNSA come from the germline V gene. V was clipped by 0 bases and J by 0 bases, with 12 bases between them. CDR3 length: 18 amino acids. The CDR3 DNA reads TGTGCCAGCAGCTTAGCATCGTCTGCCTACTCCTATAATTCACCCCTCCACTTT. It translates to CASSLASSAYSYNSPLHF.